This T cell receptor (beta chain) was obtained from a study of blood T cells in healthy people across ages (dated by TCRdb to the mid-2010s). A note on the overall study: In model experiments, template switching captured about one uniquely barcoded TCR beta cDNA molecule for every two T cells. Two additional independent replicas of 1 million unique cDNA reads from the same blood draw were analyzed for two donors (one aged 18 to 30 and one aged 80 or older). To track age-related changes in TCR beta repertoire diversity, the study relied on deep sequencing normalized with unique cDNA molecular identifiers. To avoid experimental bias, donors of different ages were distributed randomly across sequencing lanes. The donors were split into four age groups: young (average around 15 years), middle-aged (nearly 40), aged (roughly 65) and long-lived (roughly 88). Overall study results and their limits: Total diversity estimates from one million sequenced T cells were considered lower bounds and underestimates. As age increased, observed TCR beta diversity per million T cells dropped in a roughly linear way, and a significant reduction was already evident by age roughly 40. Observed TCR beta diversity correlated strongly with the percentage of naive T cells measured by flow cytometry. Bulk unsorted PBMC profiling prevented conclusive comparison of naive and antigen-experienced compartments. Compared with the aged group, the long-lived group had more naive CD4+ T cells, fewer expanded clones and increased TCR diversity, suggesting age selection. Because donor CMV infection status was unknown, age-related changes in expanded clonotypes were potentially confounded.

Trimmed from V: 1 base; trimmed from J: 4 bases; junction bases lacking a gene match: 7. There are 15 amino acids in the CDR3, from cysteine to phenylalanine inclusive. Only the CDR3 DNA stays, 45 bases, in frame from base 1. From a lookup of the germline V gene, CDR1 and CDR2 are SGHDT and YYEEEE. Donors were a few dozen systemically healthy Caucasian individuals from Russia aged roughly 6 to 90 years. Each donor gave about 9.8 milliliters of peripheral blood, drawn into EDTA-treated Vacutainer tubes. Ficoll-Paque density-gradient centrifugation was used to isolate PBMCs, with at least 6.5 million obtained per sample. Trizol reagent was used to extract total RNA from the PBMCs, yielding at least 5.5 micrograms per sample. Naive CD45RAhigh/CD27high T cell percentages were measured by flow cytometry on a PBMC aliquot from every donor. Library generation was performed with 5' RACE. A second PCR of roughly 7 to 12 cycles was performed with a sample-barcoded 5' primer and a J-beta primer mix. Each TCR beta cDNA molecule received a unique molecular identifier from a template-switch 5' adaptor carrying 12 random nucleotides. Each sample yielded at least 3 million CDR3-containing paired-end reads. First-strand cDNA synthesis was performed from all RNA using the Mint cDNA synthesis kit, with priming by a TRBC-specific oligonucleotide. After uracil-DNA glycosylase treatment, a first 18-cycle PCR used universal primers M1SS and BC2_uni_R on all cDNA. The study's processing was this. For normalization, 1 million high-quality reads were randomly selected from each sample, with every read carrying a distinct molecular identifier. Instead of being binned into consensus sequences, reads that shared molecular identifiers were thrown out. MiTCR, run with a Q25 quality threshold and the strictest error-elimination algorithm, handled CDR3 identification, clonotype clustering and error correction. A nonparametric unseen species model using Euler transformation provided a lower-bound estimate of total TCR beta diversity. TCRdb's own reprocessing of the public reads used fastp at Q25 and MiXCR and kept productive beta chains. Duplicate CDR3 protein sequences are folded into a single record with the most common DNA and genes. Here the V and J calls rest on TCRdb's processing, not on the authors' analysis. The sample includes 1,800,000 or so distinct CDR3 sequences, with about 39% observed a single time. Around 23% of the sample goes to the ten largest clones.

The sample holds many counts of this clonotype. Its antigen remains undetermined. Qualities for individual bases were not recorded, and no much larger clone is one base off. This clonotype was sampled from a human donor in good health. The sequence links TRBV5-6 to TRBJ2-5; 7 bases in between match TRBD2. Material: blood. CDR3 loop: CASSLRLARGETQYF. The DNA is as follows: TGTGCCAGCAGCTTGAGACTAGCCCGTGGAGAGACCCAGTACTTC.